The 4 T cell receptor beta chains in this list originate from one sample, sequenced in a study of cytomegalovirus exposure and HLA in healthy donors (dated by TCRdb to the late 2010s). Library creation used the immunoSEQ multiplex PCR assay. Not all clones reach the TCRdb copy of this immuneACCESS table, which keeps in-frame sequences only. Checked studies attribute under half of the gap to unresolved V genes and leave the rest unexplained. Across this sample there are tens of thousands of clones, with approximately 91% seen only once. The top ten constitute less than 2.5% of the sample. Specimen: PBMCs. These receptors were obtained from a man aged 25-40 years in good health and CMV-seronegative.

V is TRBV19 and J is TRBJ1-2, with 8 bases matching TRBD1. The junction had 7 bases not matched to a gene; V was cut back by 5 bases and J by 8 bases. From germline, CDR1 is LNHDA and CDR2 SQIVND (reference sequence). CDR3 size: 13 residues. Here the CDR3 reads CASSSDRASGYTF. CDR3 nucleotide sequence: TGTGCCAGTAGTTCGGACAGGGCCAGCGGCTACACCTTC.

The gene calls are TRBV5-1 and TRBJ1-1; the D gene is possibly TRBD1 (6 bases). CDR1 is SGHRS, CDR2 YFSETQ, per germline. V lost 0 bases to trimming and J lost 5 bases, with 11 bases between them. The CDR3 contains 14 residues. The CDR3 is CASSLAGTMTEAFF. Written as DNA, the CDR3 is TGCGCCAGCAGCTTGGCTGGGACAATGACTGAAGCTTTCTTT.

The genes are TRBV4-1 and TRBJ1-1, with D perhaps TRBD1 (5 bases). The length of the CDR3 is 14 residues. Germline assignment: CDR1 MGHRA and CDR2 YSYEKL. V was cut by 7 bases and J by 2 bases, with 14 bases left in between. Written as DNA, the CDR3 is TGCGCCAGCAAGATAACAGGTTCCAACACTGAAGCTTTCTTT. Amino acids: CASKITGSNTEAFF.

The genes are TRBV5-4 and TRBJ2-7; 10 bases are shared with TRBD2. J gave up 0 bases and V 2 bases, and 8 bases lay outside the gene matches. The germline V gene encodes CDR1 SGHNT and CDR2 YYREEE (reference sequence). The CDR3 has 17 residues. The CDR3 spells CASSFMSGRGSSYEQYF. CDR3 bases: TGTGCCAGCAGCTTTATGAGCGGGAGGGGCAGCTCCTACGAGCAGTACTTC.